What follows are 8 T cell receptor beta chains derived from one specimen sequenced in a study of blood T cell repertoires in COVID-19. TCRdb's table, derived via immunoSEQ multiplex PCR, lists solely in-frame clones and lacks some. Here the sample spans about 34,000 clones, over 70% being singletons. Sequencing was carried out using peripheral blood. The source of these receptors is a man between 65 and 80 years old with COVID-19, enrolled during active disease.

The chain's CDR3 is CASSLTPSGANVLTF. CDR3 DNA sequence: TGTGCCAGCAGTTTGACTCCCTCTGGGGCCAACGTCCTGACTTTC. V is TRBV6-5 and J is TRBJ2-6, with D unclear. Per the germline V gene, CDR1 is MNHEY and CDR2 is SVGAGI. V shed 4 bases and J shed 0 bases, with 7 bases lying between them. This CDR3 comprises 15 residues.

The V call is TRBV30, the J call TRBJ2-1; 8 positions agree with TRBD2. J gave up 3 bases and V 7 bases, and 2 bases lay outside the gene matches. This CDR3 has 12 residues. Germline V gene data show CDR1 as GTSNPN and CDR2 as SVGIG (reference sequence). The CDR3 sequence: CAFGTSYNEQFF. CDR3 bases: TGTGCCTTCGGGACTAGCTACAATGAGCAGTTCTTC.

The chain has TRBV9 and TRBJ2-3; D is perhaps TRBD2 (5 bases). The CDR3 covers 16 residues. Germline values: CDR1 SGDLS, CDR2 YYNGEE. V lost 0 bases and J 0 bases, leaving 11 bases between the germline ends. As DNA, the CDR3 is TGTGCCAGCAGCGTAGGGGTCGGGATCAGCACAGATACGCAGTATTTT. Its protein is CASSVGVGISTDTQYF.

The genes are TRBV7-8 and TRBJ1-2; 8 positions match TRBD1. The germline CDR1 and CDR2 sequences are SGHVS and FQNEAQ. The CDR3 extends over 15 amino acids. V dropped 5 bases and J dropped 5; count of bases not matched to a gene: 10. In DNA, the CDR3 is TGTGCCAGCAGCCCCACCGGGACAGGAACATATGGCTACACCTTC. This codes for CASSPTGTGTYGYTF.

DNA of the CDR3: TGTGCCAGCGGCCCAGGCCAGAACCACTATGGCTACACCTTC. Encoded protein: CASGPGQNHYGYTF. The V call is TRBV28, the J call TRBJ1-2; D not certain. The CDR3 totals 14 residues. V was clipped by 8 bases and J by 3 bases, with 16 bases between them. Germline V gene lookup returns CDR1 MDHEN and CDR2 SYDVKM.

The chain uses TRBV5-1 and TRBJ2-7; unclear D gene. The germline gives CDR1 SGHRS, CDR2 YFSETQ. This CDR3 contains 13 residues. Trimming pared 1 base from V and 6 bases from J, leaving 11 bases between. CDR3 nucleotides: TGCGCCAGCAGCTTGAACCTTCGCGCCGAGCAGTACTTC. It specifies CASSLNLRAEQYF.

A single count supports this clone. V and J are TRBV2 and TRBJ2-1; D might be TRBD2 (5 bases). Trimming stripped 4 bases from V and 9 bases from J, with 13 bases between. This CDR3 region has 13 residues. Germline values: CDR1 SNHLY, CDR2 FYNNEI. The CDR3: CASSGQLEGEQFF. CDR3 sequence (DNA): TGTGCCAGCAGTGGTCAACTAGAGGGTGAGCAGTTCTTC.

This clone was observed a handful of times. The rearrangement uses TRBV11-3 and TRBJ1-1, with 7 bases that match TRBD1. The CDR3 has 15 amino acids. V trimming: 1 base; J trimming: 1 base; junction bases outside the gene matches: 3. Germline V gene data show CDR1 as SGHNT and CDR2 as YENEEA. CDR3 sequence: CASSLAGTANTEAFF. The DNA of the CDR3 is TGTGCCAGCAGCTTAGCGGGGACAGCGAACACTGAAGCTTTCTTT. The full variable domain, rest sourced from reference TRBV11-3 and TRBJ1-1, is EAGVVQSPRYKIIEKKQPVAFWCNPISGHNTLYWYLQNLGQGPELLIRYENEEAVDDSQLPKDRFSAERLKGVDSTLKIQPAELGDSAVYLCASSLAGTANTEAFFGQGTRLTVV.